This T cell receptor (beta chain) was observed in a study of OX40 agonist ivuxolimab in advanced cancers. Sequencing was performed with immunoSEQ multiplex PCR; in TCRdb, only in-frame clones are kept and a portion is missing. This sample carries 75,000 to 90,000 clones, 89% of them seen once, and the ten largest clones take about a tenth. V lost 0 bases to trimming and J lost 1 base; unmatched junction nucleotides: 3. The CDR3 has 16 amino acids. Germline CDR1 is MNHEY and CDR2 is SVGAGI. This clone showed up just a few times. The rearrangement uses TRBV6-5 and TRBJ1-1; 9 nucleotides agree with TRBD1. The starting material was CD4+ or CD8+ T cells sorted from blood, obtained in a trial of the OX40 agonist ivuxolimab. The clonotype comes from an adult with an advanced solid tumor such as melanoma, head and neck, liver or kidney cancer. CDR3 sequence reads: CASSYSEDRGNTEAFF. As DNA, the CDR3 is TGTGCCAGCAGTTACTCGGAGGACAGGGGGAACACTGAAGCTTTCTTT.